This TCR beta chain was retrieved from a study of T cells after yellow fever vaccination. With V trimmed by 4 bases and J by 6 bases, 11 bases remained unmatched. Germline CDR1 reads MGHRA; CDR2 reads YSYEKL. There are 17 residues in the CDR3. This clonotype turned up a few times. TCRdb re-analysed the 5' RACE reads in MiXCR, keeping a single row per CDR3 protein. The sample includes some 300,000 distinct CDR3 sequences, about 11% of them seen just once. The sequencing here drew on CD4+ T cells sorted from PBMCs, taken 45 days after the yellow fever booster vaccination. The clonotype was recovered from a man between 18 and 29 years old who received the YFV17D yellow fever vaccine. The V call is TRBV4-1, the J call TRBJ1-4; 10 nucleotides align to TRBD1. The CDR3 DNA reads as TGCGCCAGCAGCCTCAAGGGACAGGGGATGAAGGATGAAAAACTGTTTTTT. It translates to CASSLKGQGMKDEKLFF.